Given below is one T cell receptor beta chain in context. What it recognizes is unknown. Time point reported: week 35, safety follow-up. Vaccine doses each comprised 300 ug of mutant IDH1 20-mer peptide, with topical imiquimod. The data were taken from a study of a mutant IDH1 vaccine in newly diagnosed glioma. This table comes from immunoSEQ multiplex PCR, and its TCRdb copy is limited to in-frame clones, with some not included. The profile shows more than 35,000 clones, about 76% of them singletons. The V gene lost 7 bases and the J gene lost 0 bases, with 13 bases spanning the gap. The CDR3 totals 16 residues. CDR1 and CDR2 (germline): LNHDA, SQIVND (reference sequence).

The genes are TRBV19 and TRBJ2-6; the D gene is possibly TRBD2 (5 bases). Sequenced material: PBMCs, taken from a glioma patient whose treatment included an IDH1 peptide vaccine. This receptor was identified in a woman in her forties with glioma. Some clones in this sample may be carry-over from other donors' samples. Here the CDR3 reads CASIPPGDSGANVLTF. The CDR3 DNA is TGTGCCAGTATCCCTCCCGGGGACTCTGGGGCCAACGTCCTGACTTTC.